This T cell receptor beta chain was obtained from a study of control samples from healthy donors and cancer patients. The CDR3 covers 12 residues. The V gene's germline CDR1 is MDHEN and CDR2 SYDVKM. Trimming removed 2 bases at V and 7 bases at J, with 8 bases between. The protocol was immunoSEQ multiplex PCR, while the TCRdb copy is restricted to in-frame clones and leaves out a portion. This table has approximately 150,000 clones, roughly 89% appearing once. The specimen was blood. This receptor was taken from a man aged 25 to 45 in good health. The rearrangement joins TRBV28 to TRBJ1-1; D not certain. The CDR3 spells CASSLKGYEAFF. Here the CDR3 DNA reads TGTGCCAGCAGTTTAAAGGGATATGAAGCTTTCTTT.